The 7 T cell receptor beta chains reported below all come from one sample, sequenced in a study of PD-L1 blockade in urothelial cancer. Time point defined: pretreatment peripheral blood. Profiled with immunoSEQ multiplex PCR; TCRdb holds only in-frame clones, not every one. The sample records 32,000 or so clones, over 75% being singletons. The starting material was PBMCs, obtained around atezolizumab (anti-PD-L1) treatment. These receptor sequences come from a man in his sixties with urothelial cancer.

This sequence joins TRBV5-4 and TRBJ2-2, with 8 positions matching TRBD1. The CDR3 covers 16 residues. V shed 3 bases and J 4 bases; nucleotides not matched to a gene: 8. The germline V gene has CDR1 SGHNT and CDR2 YYREEE (reference sequence). The CDR3 region has the DNA TGTGCCAGCAGCTCCCCAGACAGGGGAATCACCGGGGAGCTGTTTTTT. It yields the protein CASSSPDRGITGELFF.

The chain employs TRBV5-4 and TRBJ1-2; perhaps TRBD1 as D (5 bases). CDR1 and CDR2 from the germline V gene are SGHNT and YYREEE (reference sequence). V lost 0 bases and J lost 5, with 8 bases in between. There are 13 residues in the CDR3. CDR3: CASSLAGGYGYTF. DNA for the CDR3: TGTGCCAGCAGCTTGGCCGGGGGGTATGGCTACACCTTC.

V gene TRBV2 combines with J gene TRBJ1-5, with D tentatively TRBD1 (5 bases). CDR1 is SNHLY and CDR2 is FYNNEI in the germline V gene. CDR3 length: 14 amino acids. The ends were cut back, 5 bases at V and 11 bases at J, with 19 bases in the middle. The CDR3 reads CASSQGRGPGSQHF. The CDR3, as DNA: TGTGCCAGCAGTCAAGGAAGGGGCCCTGGGTCCCAGCATTTT.

There are a few counts of this clone. V gene TRBV2 combines with J gene TRBJ1-1, with D possibly TRBD1 on 6 matching bases. The CDR3 loop spans 13 amino acids. Looked up from germline, CDR1 is SNHLY and CDR2 is FYNNEI. Trimming removed 7 bases at V and 6 bases at J, with 15 bases between. CDR3 protein: CASTQRGGAEAFF. For the CDR3, the DNA is TGTGCCAGCACCCAAAGAGGGGGAGCTGAAGCTTTCTTT.

The chain is built from TRBV19 and TRBJ1-2; D is perhaps TRBD1 (5 bases). Trimming removed 7 bases at V and 0 bases at J, with 15 bases between. The CDR3 runs to 15 residues. Germline values: CDR1 LNHDA, CDR2 SQIVND (reference sequence). The chain's CDR3 is CASTLHKGPNYGYTF. CDR3 coding DNA: TGTGCCAGTACCCTACATAAGGGGCCTAACTATGGCTACACCTTC. The entire variable domain, with the rest obtained from reference TRBV19 and TRBJ1-2, is as follows: DGGITQSPKYLFRKEGQNVTLSCEQNLNHDAMYWYRQDPGQGLRLIYYSQIVNDFQKGDIAEGYSVSREKKESFPLTVTSAQKNPTAFYLCASTLHKGPNYGYTFGSGTRLTVV.

Note on this clone: A read error may produce the germline difference seen at one junction end. V gene TRBV7-7 combines with J gene TRBJ2-5; weak D call: TRBD2 (5 bases). This CDR3 has 15 residues. CDR1 SSHAT and CDR2 FNYEAQ come from the germline V gene (reference sequence). CDR3 in DNA: TGTGCTAGCAGCCCCCGGGAACTAAGCCAAGAGACCCAGTACTTC. As protein: CASSPRELSQETQYF.

The chain combines TRBV27 with TRBJ1-1; D not resolved. V was shortened by 4 bases and J by 5 bases, with 11 bases between the two germline ends. CDR1 is MNHEY, CDR2 SMNVEV, per germline (reference sequence). This CDR3 region has 13 residues. CDR3 protein: CASSYGGGTEAFF. CDR3 nucleotide sequence: TGTGCCAGCAGTTATGGAGGAGGAACTGAAGCTTTCTTT.